The rows below give T cell receptor beta chains drawn from one sample of a study of cytomegalovirus exposure and HLA in healthy donors. Only in-frame clones appear in the TCRdb table, and some are missing; sequencing was by immunoSEQ multiplex PCR. The sample consists of about 100,000 clones, 84% of them appearing once. Source material: PBMCs. The receptors shown here come from a woman under 30 in good health and CMV-seronegative. Each CDR3 is given with its conserved first and last residue. A D gene is named only where the DNA matches it firmly. The size of a clone is reported for some rows only, either as once, few or many, or as a class for expanded clones.

CDR3aa | CDR3nt | j_gene | abundance | d_gene | v_gene
CASSQEIAGTGKGLMKKLFF | TGCGCCAGCAGCCAAGAAATTGCCGGGACAGGAAAGGGACTAATGAAAAAACTGTTTTTT | TRBJ1-4 | medium-sized | TRBD1 | TRBV4-3
CSAPRGDEQYF | TGCAGTGCACCCCGGGGGGACGAGCAGTACTTC | TRBJ2-7 | . | TRBD2 | TRBV20-1
CSSSWSGPRDTQYF | TGTTCCAGCAGCTGGAGCGGGCCAAGGGATACGCAGTATTTT | TRBJ2-3 | . | . | TRBV7-9
CAWDRVPGANVLTF | TGTGCCTGGGACAGGGTACCCGGGGCCAACGTCCTGACTTTC | TRBJ2-6 | . | TRBD1 | TRBV30
CASQTGQSNQPQHF | TGTGCCAGCCAAACAGGGCAAAGCAATCAGCCCCAGCATTTT | TRBJ1-5 | . | . | TRBV19
CASSYITGGLNTIYF | TGTGCCAGCAGTTACATCACAGGGGGCTTAAACACCATATATTTT | TRBJ1-3 | . | TRBD1 | TRBV6-5
CASRSTAVYEQYF | TGTGCCAGCAGATCGACAGCCGTCTACGAGCAGTACTTC | TRBJ2-7 | few | . | TRBV6-1
CASSLSGGYGYTF | TGTGCCAGCAGTTTATCTGGAGGGTATGGCTACACCTTC | TRBJ1-2 | . | . | TRBV28
CASSPRAEANTEAFF | TGCGCCAGCAGCCCCCGAGCCGAGGCGAACACTGAAGCTTTCTTT | TRBJ1-1 | . | . | TRBV5-1
CSVEAGIGGRRGTYEQYF | TGCAGCGTTGAAGCAGGGATAGGGGGCCGTCGGGGAACCTACGAGCAGTACTTC | TRBJ2-7 | . | TRBD1 | TRBV29-1
CASSSNGFNEKLFF | TGTGCCAGCAGCTCCAACGGGTTTAATGAAAAACTGTTTTTT | TRBJ1-4 | . | . | TRBV7-6
CASSESSGGQETQYF | TGTGCCAGCAGTGAGTCTAGCGGGGGCCAAGAGACCCAGTACTTC | TRBJ2-5 | few | TRBD2 | TRBV6-4
CASSGRAGDEAFF | TGTGCCAGCAGTGGCCGGGCGGGGGATGAAGCTTTCTTT | TRBJ1-1 | . | . | TRBV28
CASSPRELSGNTIYF | TGTGCCAGCTCACCCAGGGAACTCTCTGGAAACACCATATATTTT | TRBJ1-3 | . | . | TRBV18
CATSGTGVTDTQYF | TGTGCCACCAGCGGGACAGGGGTGACAGATACGCAGTATTTT | TRBJ2-3 | . | TRBD1 | TRBV15
CASSLDYRSYNSPLHF | TGTGCCAGCAGCTTAGACTACCGGTCCTATAATTCACCCCTCCACTTT | TRBJ1-6 | once | . | TRBV7-9
CASSPDPGDTQYF | TGTGCCAGCAGCCCCGACCCAGGGGATACGCAGTATTTT | TRBJ2-3 | . | . | TRBV7-3
CASSLTPTGLNTEAFF | TGCGCCAGCAGCCTGACCCCCACAGGATTGAACACTGAAGCTTTCTTT | TRBJ1-1 | . | . | TRBV5-1
CASSVDTSRETQYF | TGTGCCAGCAGCGTAGATACTAGCCGGGAGACCCAGTACTTC | TRBJ2-5 | . | . | TRBV9
CASSQDPFQAQPLHF | TGCGCCAGCAGCCAAGATCCGTTTCAGGCTCAGCCCCTCCACTTT | TRBJ1-6 | . | . | TRBV4-3
CASSGGRNIQYF | TGTGCCAGTAGTGGCGGGCGAAACATTCAGTACTTC | TRBJ2-4 | few | . | TRBV19
CASSLGKVAGRSEETQYF | TGTGCCAGCAGCTTAGGGAAGGTTGCAGGGCGAAGCGAAGAGACCCAGTACTTC | TRBJ2-5 | . | . | TRBV7-9
CASIRHPHRAEETQYF | TGTGCCAGCATTCGTCACCCCCATCGTGCAGAAGAGACCCAGTACTTC | TRBJ2-5 | . | . | TRBV28
CASRGQGVTYGYTF | TGTGCCAGTAGGGGACAGGGGGTGACATATGGCTACACCTTC | TRBJ1-2 | . | TRBD1 | TRBV19
CASRLTQEGQEQETQYF | TGTGCCAGCAGACTGACACAGGAAGGACAGGAGCAAGAGACCCAGTACTTC | TRBJ2-5 | . | TRBD1 | TRBV11-1
CASSLNEWTGELFF | TGTGCCAGCAGCTTAAATGAGTGGACCGGGGAGCTGTTTTTT | TRBJ2-2 | . | . | TRBV7-2
CASSQEAASGGRIDTQYF | TGCGCCAGCAGCCAAGAGGCGGCTAGCGGGGGGCGGATAGATACGCAGTATTTT | TRBJ2-3 | . | TRBD2 | TRBV4-1
CASAGGSDTEAFF | TGTGCCAGTGCAGGGGGGTCGGACACTGAAGCTTTCTTT | TRBJ1-1 | . | TRBD1 | TRBV6-5
CASSLTSGDHGYTF | TGTGCCAGCAGCTTAACGTCAGGGGACCATGGCTACACCTTC | TRBJ1-2 | . | . | TRBV7-3
CASSLANEQYF | TGCGCCAGCAGCCTAGCGAACGAGCAGTACTTC | TRBJ2-7 | . | . | TRBV5-1
CASSHVGGQGNEQYF | TGCGCCAGCAGCCACGTCGGTGGCCAGGGCAACGAGCAGTACTTC | TRBJ2-7 | . | . | TRBV4-1
CASSPSTVSETQYF | TGTGCCAGCAGTCCCTCTACGGTGTCAGAGACCCAGTACTTC | TRBJ2-5 | . | . | TRBV2
CAWSHTSGTDTQYF | TGTGCCTGGAGTCACACCAGCGGTACAGATACGCAGTATTTT | TRBJ2-3 | . | . | TRBV30
CASSPGGTSGINEQFF | TGTGCCAGCAGCCCGGGTGGGACTAGCGGGATCAATGAGCAGTTCTTC | TRBJ2-1 | . | TRBD2 | TRBV5-4
CASSFSQGYEQYF | TGTGCCAGCAGTTTCTCACAGGGTTACGAGCAGTACTTC | TRBJ2-7 | few | . | TRBV27
CATKGLAVDTQYF | TGTGCCACCAAGGGACTAGCTGTGGATACGCAGTATTTT | TRBJ2-3 | . | TRBD2 | TRBV10-3
CASSLPYVAQPGTSAYNEQFF | TGCGCCAGCAGCTTGCCCTATGTCGCCCAGCCCGGGACTAGCGCTTACAATGAGCAGTTCTTC | TRBJ2-1 | . | TRBD2 | TRBV5-1
CASSGGQSNQPQHF | TGTGCCAGCAGCGGGGGACAGTCAAATCAGCCCCAGCATTTT | TRBJ1-5 | . | TRBD1 | TRBV9
CATKPPTGSGANVLTF | TGTGCCACGAAACCCCCGACAGGCTCTGGGGCCAACGTCCTGACTTTC | TRBJ2-6 | . | . | TRBV7-9
CASSPPERRVYGYTF | TGTGCCAGCTCACCCCCGGAGCGGCGGGTCTATGGCTACACCTTC | TRBJ1-2 | . | . | TRBV18
CASSLSGTSGRNEQFF | TGTGCCAGCAGCTTGAGTGGGACTAGCGGGAGGAATGAGCAGTTCTTC | TRBJ2-1 | . | TRBD2 | TRBV7-9
CASSPRGTGGQETQYF | TGTGCCAGTAGTCCCCGGGGGACAGGGGGGCAGGAGACCCAGTACTTC | TRBJ2-5 | . | TRBD1 | TRBV19
CASSKSYEQYF | TGTGCCAGCAGTAAGAGTTACGAGCAGTACTTC | TRBJ2-7 | . | . | TRBV2
CASSPGGQGALDEQFF | TGTGCCAGCAGCCCAGGGGGACAGGGGGCTTTGGATGAGCAGTTCTTC | TRBJ2-1 | . | TRBD1 | TRBV11-3
CASSLARGQGSPEQFF | TGCGCCAGCAGCTTGGCCAGGGGACAGGGCTCCCCGGAGCAGTTCTTC | TRBJ2-1 | . | TRBD1 | TRBV5-1
CASSQGTGEGNTIYF | TGCGCCAGCAGTCAAGGGACAGGGGAAGGAAACACCATATATTTT | TRBJ1-3 | . | TRBD1 | TRBV23-1
CASSRAQGAGVETQYF | TGTGCCAGCAGCAGGGCACAGGGGGCAGGGGTTGAGACCCAGTACTTC | TRBJ2-5 | . | TRBD1 | TRBV5-4
CATSRDEGRPETQYF | TGTGCCACCAGCAGAGATGAGGGGAGGCCTGAGACCCAGTACTTC | TRBJ2-5 | . | . | TRBV15
CASSLSTGNEQFF | TGTGCCAGCAGTTTATCGACAGGCAATGAGCAGTTCTTC | TRBJ2-1 | . | . | TRBV27
CASSPTSIIETQYF | TGTGCCAGCAGCCCCACTAGCATCATTGAGACCCAGTACTTC | TRBJ2-5 | . | . | TRBV7-9
CASSLSTGGPYEQYF | TGTGCCAGCAGCTTATCTACAGGGGGTCCCTACGAGCAGTACTTC | TRBJ2-7 | . | TRBD1 | TRBV7-2
CASSLGPGQSYEQYF | TGTGCCAGCAGCTTAGGACCGGGACAGTCCTACGAGCAGTACTTC | TRBJ2-7 | . | TRBD1 | TRBV11-2
CASSLSRIFGNTIYF | TGTGCCAGCAGCCTGTCGCGAATATTTGGAAACACCATATATTTT | TRBJ1-3 | few | . | TRBV4-2
CASSQDRLAVNEQFF | TGTGCCAGCAGCCAAGATCGACTAGCCGTCAATGAGCAGTTCTTC | TRBJ2-1 | . | TRBD2 | TRBV4-2